This passage covers 28 T cell receptor beta chains from one sample sequenced in a study of T cell repertoires in cytomegalovirus infection. Antigens of these TCRs are unknown. TCRdb fed the reads into MiXCR, producing one record per CDR3 protein. The sample lists approximately 910,000 distinct CDR3 sequences, about 33% seen once, with under 15% in the top ten. The starting material was cultured CD8+ T cells from PBMCs, obtained from culture after CMV antigen stimulation. These receptors were taken from a human donor in good health (CMV status not recorded). Some clones in this sample may be carry-over from other donors' samples.

The chain links TRBV14 to TRBJ2-2; possible D gene TRBD1, 6 bases. The length of the CDR3 is 16 residues. Germline CDR1 reads SGHDN; CDR2 reads FVKESK. Trimming stripped 3 bases from V and 2 bases from J, with 13 bases between. The CDR3 loop reads CASSQRPQGNTGELFF. CDR3 DNA: TGTGCCAGCAGCCAGCGGCCACAGGGAAACACCGGGGAGCTGTTTTTT.

This clonotype has at least ten counts. The rearrangement joins TRBV7-8 to TRBJ2-3, with no clear D. Germline V gene sequence: CDR1 SGHVS, CDR2 FQNEAQ. V lost 6 bases and J lost 2, with 15 bases in between. This CDR3 comprises 15 residues. The CDR3 nucleotides are TGTGCCAGCAGACCCGACTGGGGATACACAGATACGCAGTATTTT. Residues: CASRPDWGYTDTQYF. The full variable domain, rest sourced from reference TRBV7-8 and TRBJ2-3, is GAGVSQSPRYKVAKRGQDVALRCDPISGHVSLFWYQQALGQGPEFLTYFQNEAQLDKSGLPSDRFFAERPEGSVSTLKIQRTQQEDSAVYLCASRPDWGYTDTQYFGPGTRLTVL.

The chain employs TRBV29-1 and TRBJ2-7; D perhaps matches TRBD1 (6 bases). The CDR3 covers 14 residues. The germline V and J ends were trimmed by 2 bases and 0 bases, with 11 bases remaining between them. Germline V gives CDR1 SQVTM, CDR2 ANQGSEA. The CDR3 coding sequence is TGCAGCGTTGAAAACCGGGACAACTCCTACGAGCAGTACTTC. This translates into CSVENRDNSYEQYF.

On this clonotype itself: At one end the junction does not follow the germline gene, possibly because of a read error. The chain combines TRBV2 with TRBJ1-2, with D perhaps matching TRBD1 (6 bases). The germline V gene has CDR1 SNHLY and CDR2 FYNNEI. The CDR3 consists of 13 residues. The CDR3 DNA is TGTGCCGGCAGGGGCAGGGGCCTTTATGGCTACACCTTC. It codes for CAGRGRGLYGYTF.

This clonotype was detected a few times. J is TRBJ2-1 and V is TRBV6-5; 9 bases fit TRBD2. The ends lost 2 bases at V and 5 bases at J; junction bases unmatched: 4. This CDR3 has 15 amino acids. The germline CDR1 and CDR2 sequences are MNHEY and SVGAGI. CDR3 DNA: TGTGCCAGCAGTTACGGGCGGGGGGGACACAATGAGCAGTTCTTC. Amino acid sequence: CASSYGRGGHNEQFF.

This clonotype occurred many times. The chain couples TRBV7-6 to TRBJ2-5, with a possible D match to TRBD1 (6 bases). V shed 3 bases and J shed 5 bases, with 19 bases lying between them. Germline V gene sequence: CDR1 SGHVS, CDR2 FNYEAQ. The CDR3 has 16 residues. The chain's CDR3 is CASSFTTGPPGETQYF. Here the CDR3 DNA reads TGTGCCAGCAGCTTCACGACAGGTCCCCCAGGGGAGACCCAGTACTTC.

This clonotype was counted once. The rearrangement uses TRBV19 and TRBJ1-1; D is undetermined. Trimming stripped 5 bases from V and 3 bases from J, with 13 bases between. This CDR3 has 14 residues. CDR1 is LNHDA and CDR2 is SQIVND in the germline V gene (reference sequence). The CDR3 sequence is CASSGLFPDTEAFF. CDR3 nucleotide sequence: TGTGCCAGTAGTGGGTTGTTTCCCGACACTGAAGCTTTCTTT.

The gene calls are TRBV7-2 and TRBJ2-3, with D possibly TRBD2 on 7 matching bases. This CDR3 comprises 16 residues. V gave up 5 bases and J gave up 3 bases, with 18 bases separating them. The germline V gene has CDR1 SGHTA and CDR2 FQGNSA. The chain's CDR3 is CASSRFWGGATDTQYF. As DNA, the CDR3 is TGTGCCAGCAGCCGTTTTTGGGGGGGGGCAACAGATACGCAGTATTTT. The whole variable domain, filled in from reference TRBV7-2 and TRBJ2-3, reads GAGVSQSPSNKVTEKGKDVELRCDPISGHTALYWYRQSLGQGLEFLIYFQGNSAPDKSGLPSDRFSAERTGGSVSTLTIQRTQQEDSAVYLCASSRFWGGATDTQYFGPGTRLTVL.

This clonotype was picked up a small number of times. This chain links TRBV6-2 or TRBV6-3 with TRBJ2-1; weak D call: TRBD1 (5 bases). The CDR3 spans 17 residues. Germline V gene lookup returns CDR1 MNHEY and CDR2 SVGEGT. The germline V and J ends were trimmed by 8 bases and 5 bases, with 25 bases remaining between them. CDR3 nucleotides: TGTGCCAGCCCGACAGAACTTCTGGACGCTCTCCACAATGAGCAGTTCTTC. It yields the protein CASPTELLDALHNEQFF.

This clonotype occurred a few times. This chain links TRBV24-1 with TRBJ2-3; the match to TRBD1 covers 7 bases. V lost 7 bases, J lost 0 bases, and 0 bases stayed unmatched. The CDR3 covers 13 residues. CDR1 KGHDR and CDR2 SFDVKD come from the germline V gene. The CDR3 loop is CATRDRSTDTQYF. CDR3 DNA sequence: TGTGCCACCAGGGACAGGAGCACAGATACGCAGTATTTT.

The table lists this clonotype with many counts. The chain combines TRBV7-9 with TRBJ1-1, with no clear D. V shed 7 bases and J shed 4 bases, with 13 bases lying between them. CDR3 length: 13 amino acids. CDR1 and CDR2 from the germline V gene are SEHNR and FQNEAQ (reference sequence). This chain's CDR3 is CASTARESTEAFF. The CDR3 DNA follows: TGTGCCAGCACCGCGAGGGAGAGCACTGAAGCTTTCTTT.

V gene TRBV27 combines with J gene TRBJ1-2, with unresolved D. Germline CDR1 reads MNHEY; CDR2 reads SMNVEV (reference sequence). V lost 3 bases and J 4 bases, leaving 9 bases between the germline ends. This CDR3 has 13 amino acids. The CDR3 sequence is CASSFGPTYGYTF. Here the CDR3 DNA reads TGTGCCAGCAGTTTTGGTCCTACCTATGGCTACACCTTC.

This chain links TRBV19 with TRBJ1-2, with D unclear. CDR3 length equals 14 residues. Germline CDR1 LNHDA, CDR2 SQIVND (reference sequence). With 5 bases removed from V and 2 bases from J, the gap between germline ends came to 12 bases. The CDR3 DNA sequence: TGTGCCAGTAGTGTCGCGGACGGGAACTATGGCTACACCTTC. This encodes CASSVADGNYGYTF.

The chain employs TRBV2 and TRBJ2-7; weak D call: TRBD1 (5 bases). The CDR3 is 15 amino acids. The ends were cut back, 6 bases at V and 6 bases at J, with 21 bases in the middle. The germline CDR1 and CDR2 sequences are SNHLY and FYNNEI. CDR3 bases: TGTGCCAGCAGAGCCCAACTCACAGGTAAAAGCGAGCAGTACTTC. Its protein product is CASRAQLTGKSEQYF.

The chain carries TRBV13 and TRBJ1-2; 9 bases map to TRBD1. The ends lost 4 bases at V and 5 bases at J; junction bases unmatched: 17. This CDR3 region has 18 residues. Per germline, CDR1 PRHDT and CDR2 FYEKMQ (reference sequence). CDR3 in DNA: TGTGCCAGCAGCTCTACCTACACAGGGGGCCAGGCTAGTTATGGCTACACCTTC. The encoded protein is CASSSTYTGGQASYGYTF.

The CDR3 spells CSVGRVPVRNNEQFF. The CDR3 DNA follows: TGCAGCGTTGGCAGGGTCCCCGTAAGAAACAATGAGCAGTTCTTC. The J gene is TRBJ2-1, the V gene TRBV29-1; D possibly corresponds to TRBD1 (5 bases). Germline values: CDR1 SQVTM, CDR2 ANQGSEA. The length of the CDR3 is 15 residues. V dropped 4 bases and J dropped 5 bases, with 18 bases sitting between them.

V usage is TRBV9 and J usage is TRBJ1-1, with D unresolved. The V end was cut by 4 bases, the J end by 6 bases, with 13 bases between. Germline CDR1 is SGDLS and CDR2 is YYNGEE. CDR3 length: 13 residues. For the CDR3, the DNA is TGTGCCAGCAGCTCGCCTTGGTCCTCTGAAGCTTTCTTT. Translating gives CASSSPWSSEAFF.

The J gene is TRBJ1-2, the V gene TRBV2; D is unresolved. The germline CDR1 and CDR2 sequences are SNHLY and FYNNEI. Trimming pared 8 bases from V and 8 bases from J, leaving 18 bases between. The length of the CDR3 is 13 residues. CDR3 loop: CASYLGPSGGYTF. The CDR3 bases are TGTGCCAGCTATCTCGGGCCTTCGGGAGGCTACACCTTC. The variable domain in full, completed from reference TRBV2 and TRBJ1-2, reads EPEVTQTPSHQVTQMGQEVILRCVPISNHLYFYWYRQILGQKVEFLVSFYNNEISEKSEIFDDQFSVERPDGSNFTLKIRSTKLEDSAMYFCASYLGPSGGYTFGSGTRLTVV.

This clonotype was found many times. The chain links TRBV7-2 to TRBJ2-7; 7 positions agree with TRBD1. The CDR3 contains 15 residues. CDR1 SGHTA and CDR2 FQGNSA come from the germline V gene. The junction had 10 bases not matched to a gene; V was cut back by 1 base and J by 7 bases. The CDR3: CASSLEGQILREQYF. CDR3 nucleotide sequence: TGTGCCAGCAGCTTAGAGGGACAGATCTTGAGAGAGCAGTACTTC. The variable domain in full, with the rest retrieved from reference TRBV7-2 and TRBJ2-7, is GAGVSQSPSNKVTEKGKDVELRCDPISGHTALYWYRQSLGQGLEFLIYFQGNSAPDKSGLPSDRFSAERTGGSVSTLTIQRTQQEDSAVYLCASSLEGQILREQYFGPGTRLTVT.

The rearrangement links TRBV12-5 to TRBJ1-1; the D is unclear. Trimming pared 7 bases from V and 7 bases from J, leaving 19 bases between. Looked up from germline, CDR1 is LGHNT and CDR2 is FRNRAP. The CDR3 is made up of 14 amino acids. The CDR3 is CASAPPLARHEAFF. Written as DNA, the CDR3 is TGTGCTAGTGCCCCTCCCCTGGCTCGTCATGAAGCTTTCTTT.

This clonotype has more than one count but fewer than ten. This chain links TRBV20-1 with TRBJ2-7; no reliable D call. Germline-derived CDR1 and CDR2 are DFQATT and SNEGSKA (reference sequence). The V end lost 4 bases, the J end lost 2 bases, and 12 bases lay between the germline ends. There are 13 residues in the CDR3. The CDR3 coding sequence is TGCAGTGCTAAACAGATCTCTGCCTACGAGCAGTACTTC. It encodes CSAKQISAYEQYF.

This chain uses TRBV7-8 with TRBJ1-3, with D hard to call. V lost 5 bases and J lost 4, with 21 bases in between. The CDR3 loop spans 17 amino acids. Germline assignment: CDR1 SGHVS and CDR2 FQNEAQ. The CDR3 region is CASSPAMGSLYGNTIYF. The CDR3, as DNA: TGTGCCAGCAGCCCCGCCATGGGATCGCTTTACGGAAACACCATATATTTT.

V gene TRBV20-1 combines with J gene TRBJ2-5, with 10 nucleotides matching TRBD2. CDR1 and CDR2 (germline): DFQATT, SNEGSKA (reference sequence). The V gene end was trimmed by 5 bases and the J gene end by 5 bases; junction bases not matched to a gene: 8. The CDR3 is 14 residues long. This CDR3 is CSAGHTTSGETQYF. In DNA, the CDR3 is TGCAGTGCTGGTCACACGACTAGCGGGGAGACCCAGTACTTC.

The V and J genes are TRBV6-1 and TRBJ2-4; 13 nucleotides align to TRBD2. The J segment lost 0 bases and the V segment lost 8 bases, leaving 10 bases of the junction unmatched. The CDR3 sequence is 18 residues long. The germline V gene has CDR1 MNHNS and CDR2 SASEGT. CDR3 nucleotides: TGTGCCAGCGCCCCAGGGACTAGCGGGGACCCAGCCAAAAACATTCAGTACTTC. This sequence encodes CASAPGTSGDPAKNIQYF.

This clonotype was recorded a few times. V and J are TRBV2 and TRBJ1-1, with TRBD1 matching over 7 bases. From germline, CDR1 is SNHLY and CDR2 FYNNEI. The CDR3 covers 13 residues. The J segment lost 3 bases and the V segment lost 9 bases, leaving 7 bases of the junction unmatched. In DNA, the CDR3 is TGTGCCAGAGGGGGGACAGCAGACACTGAAGCTTTCTTT. Its protein is CARGGTADTEAFF.

This clonotype has only a few counts. The chain combines TRBV19 with TRBJ2-5, with no clear D. This CDR3 region has 13 residues. V was trimmed by 6 bases and J by 5 bases, leaving 13 bases between them. Germline V gene lookup returns CDR1 LNHDA and CDR2 SQIVND (reference sequence). The CDR3 loop reads CASSSSSLETQYF. The DNA of the CDR3 is TGTGCCAGTAGCAGTAGTAGCTTGGAGACCCAGTACTTC.

This clonotype was seen a few times. The V call is TRBV27, the J call TRBJ2-3, with 8 bases matching TRBD1. This CDR3 region has 15 residues. The ends lost 5 bases at V and 0 bases at J; junction bases unmatched: 4. In germline, CDR1 is MNHEY, CDR2 SMNVEV (reference sequence). The CDR3 loop reads CASSAWDRSTDTQYF. CDR3 bases: TGTGCCAGCAGTGCCTGGGACAGGAGCACAGATACGCAGTATTTT.

V usage is TRBV4-1 and J usage is TRBJ2-3; TRBD1 matches at 8 bases. V trimming: 1 base; J trimming: 7 bases; junction bases outside the gene matches: 10. Germline V gene lookup returns CDR1 MGHRA and CDR2 YSYEKL. There are 16 residues in the CDR3. The CDR3 bases are TGCGCCAGCAGCCAAGGGTCTGGGACAGGTCTAAATACGCAGTATTTT. It is translated as CASSQGSGTGLNTQYF.